These 31 T cell receptor beta chains originate from one sample sequenced in a study of CD8+ T cells in alopecia areata. Treatment noted: oral pan-JAK inhibitor, 5-10 mg twice daily. Reverse transcribed after extraction, RNA yielded cDNA as the sequencing template. Repertoires were generated with immunoSEQ multiplex PCR, while TCRdb's copy carries only in-frame clones and drops some. The top ten hold around 3.9% of the sample, which has about 210,000 clones, 64% seen once. Sample: CD4+ T cells sorted from blood, taken at week 4, from a patient treated with tofacitinib. These receptors were obtained from a human donor with alopecia areata.

The rearrangement uses TRBV5-6 and TRBJ1-2; the match to TRBD1 covers 8 bases. This CDR3 has 14 amino acids. The germline V gene has CDR1 SGHDT and CDR2 YYEEEE. V dropped 2 bases and J dropped 2; count of bases not matched to a gene: 2. The CDR3 DNA reads as TGTGCCAGCAGCTTATGGGACAGGAACTATGGCTACACCTTC. Its protein product is CASSLWDRNYGYTF.

For this clone: The identical CDR3 is also encoded by other nucleotide sequences in the sample. The CDR3 region is CSVGEGETQYF. The CDR3 nucleotides are TGCAGCGTTGGCGAGGGGGAGACCCAGTACTTC. The V call is TRBV29-1, the J call TRBJ2-5; D tentatively reads TRBD1 or TRBD2 (5 bases each). Looked up from germline, CDR1 is SQVTM and CDR2 is ANQGSEA. V was clipped by 4 bases and J by 5 bases, with 8 bases between them. CDR3 length equals 11 residues. The whole variable domain, remainder taken from reference TRBV29-1 and TRBJ2-5, is SAVISQKPSRDICQRGTSLTIQCQVDSQVTMMFWYRQQPGQSLTLIATANQGSEATYESGFVIDKFPISRPNLTFSTLTVSNMSPEDSSIYLCSVGEGETQYFGPGTRLLVL.

The chain couples TRBV4-1 to TRBJ1-4, with 9 bases lining up with TRBD1. Per the germline V gene, CDR1 is MGHRA and CDR2 is YSYEKL. The CDR3 is 16 residues long. The V segment lost 6 bases and the J segment 4 bases; nucleotides outside the gene matches: 9. The CDR3 nucleotides are TGCGCCAGCAGGCTCACAGGGGGCAATTTTAATGAAAAACTGTTTTTT. This translates into CASRLTGGNFNEKLFF.

This clone came up a few times. The J gene is TRBJ1-6, the V gene TRBV4-3; no firm D call. The V end was cut by 0 bases, the J end by 5 bases, with 5 bases between. This CDR3 contains 14 residues. The V gene's germline CDR1 is LGHNA and CDR2 YSLEER. In nucleotides, the CDR3 is TGCGCCAGCAGCCAAGAAGGGAATAATTCACCCCTCCACTTT. Encoded protein: CASSQEGNNSPLHF.

The V and J genes are TRBV28 and TRBJ2-7; D remains ambiguous. The V and J ends lost 4 bases and 3 bases respectively, with 7 bases between them. The length of the CDR3 is 12 residues. Looked up from germline, CDR1 is MDHEN and CDR2 is SYDVKM. The CDR3 is CASSSPNYEQYF. In nucleotides, the CDR3 is TGTGCCAGCAGTTCACCGAACTACGAGCAGTACTTC.

The chain couples TRBV5-1 to TRBJ2-2, with D hard to call. The CDR3 runs 12 residues. V dropped 4 bases and J dropped 0 bases, with 1 base sitting between them. CDR1 is SGHRS and CDR2 is YFSETQ in the germline V gene. The chain's CDR3 is CASSPNTGELFF. CDR3 nucleotide sequence: TGCGCCAGCAGCCCGAACACCGGGGAGCTGTTTTTT.

This clone is a singleton in its sample. The rearrangement joins TRBV7-2 to TRBJ2-7; D remains unclear. Trimming removed 5 bases at V and 4 bases at J, with 15 bases between. This CDR3 has 14 amino acids. Germline values: CDR1 SGHTA, CDR2 FQGNSA. In nucleotides, the CDR3 is TGTGCCAGCAGCCTGGACGGTCCTGGGTACGAGCAGTACTTC. Translated, it gives CASSLDGPGYEQYF.

This clone came up a few times. V is TRBV29-1 and J is TRBJ2-5; TRBD1 or TRBD2 may be the D gene (6 bases each). Trimming removed 4 bases from V and 1 base from J, with 10 bases in between. CDR1 is SQVTM and CDR2 is ANQGSEA in the germline V gene. The CDR3 runs to 13 residues. This chain's CDR3 is CSVARGPQETQYF. The CDR3 region has the DNA TGCAGCGTTGCACGGGGGCCCCAAGAGACCCAGTACTTC.

The chain recombines TRBV2 with TRBJ1-4, with D uncertain. The CDR3 extends over 13 amino acids. Germline loops: CDR1 SNHLY, CDR2 FYNNEI. V dropped 11 bases and J dropped 2 bases, with 12 bases sitting between them. The CDR3, as DNA: TGTGCCTGGGAAGAGGGTACTAATGAAAAACTGTTTTTT. Translated, it gives CAWEEGTNEKLFF.

The chain recombines TRBV6-5 with TRBJ2-4; 8 bases match TRBD1. Trimming took 2 bases from V and 9 from J; bases not matched to a gene: 12. Germline V gene lookup returns CDR1 MNHEY and CDR2 SVGAGI. This CDR3 has 16 amino acids. The CDR3 coding sequence is TGTGCCAGCAGTTACCAGGCGGGGCAGGGGGCAGGCATTCAGTACTTC. This sequence encodes CASSYQAGQGAGIQYF.

CDR3 bases: TGTGCCTGGAGGAGGGGATACGAGCAGTACTTC. This translates into CAWRRGYEQYF. This chain links TRBV30 with TRBJ2-7; D is perhaps TRBD1 or TRBD2 (5 bases each). Trimming removed 3 bases at V and 4 bases at J, with 7 bases between. Germline loops: CDR1 GTSNPN, CDR2 SVGIG (reference sequence). This CDR3 spans 11 amino acids.

This clone appeared a few times. The rearrangement uses TRBV7-2 and TRBJ1-3; no definite D call. The CDR3 has 16 residues. Per the germline V gene, CDR1 is SGHTA and CDR2 is FQGNSA. V lost 1 base, J lost 0 bases, and 10 bases lay in between. CDR3 amino acids: CASSLGPPTSGNTIYF. The CDR3 DNA reads as TGTGCCAGCAGCTTAGGGCCACCAACCTCTGGAAACACCATATATTTT.

Only one count was recorded for this clone. The V gene is TRBV7-2, the J gene TRBJ1-6, with unresolved D. The CDR3 has 16 residues. Deletions cut 3 bases from V and 7 bases from J, with 16 bases between. Per germline, CDR1 SGHTA and CDR2 FQGNSA. DNA for the CDR3: TGTGCCAGCAGCTTCCCCGGTGGGCAGCAGAATTCACCCCTCCACTTT. This gives the protein CASSFPGGQQNSPLHF.

This clone is a singleton in its sample. The chain is built from TRBV6-5 and TRBJ1-2; D is possibly TRBD1 (6 bases). Trimming removed 6 bases from V and 8 bases from J, with 22 bases in between. Germline CDR1 MNHEY, CDR2 SVGAGI. The CDR3 is 15 amino acids. The CDR3 bases are TGTGCCAGCAGCAGACCCAACACAGGGATGCGGGGCTACACCTTC. Protein sequence: CASSRPNTGMRGYTF.

This clone has a single count. One junction end disagrees with the germline gene, perhaps due to a read error. The V call is TRBV7-7, the J call TRBJ2-3; D may be TRBD1 or TRBD2 (5 bases each). Germline CDR1 reads SSHAT; CDR2 reads FNYEAQ (reference sequence). The CDR3 length is 13 residues. The DNA of the CDR3 is TGTGCTAGCAGCTTAGGGACGGGAGATACGCAGTATTTT. It yields the protein CASSLGTGDTQYF.

This chain uses TRBV7-9 with TRBJ2-7, with a possible D match to TRBD1 (5 bases). The CDR3 is 13 residues long. Germline CDR1 reads SEHNR; CDR2 reads FQNEAQ (reference sequence). The V end lost 5 bases, the J end lost 1 base, and 9 bases lay between the germline ends. The CDR3 sequence is CASSDTGSYEQYF. The CDR3 coding sequence is TGTGCCAGCAGCGATACAGGTTCCTACGAGCAGTACTTC.

V usage is TRBV7-9 and J usage is TRBJ1-5, with TRBD1 matching over 8 bases. The ends lost 5 bases at V and 7 bases at J; junction bases unmatched: 7. The CDR3 loop spans 14 amino acids. CDR1 is SEHNR and CDR2 is FQNEAQ in the germline V gene (reference sequence). DNA of the CDR3: TGTGCCAGCAGCGCAGGACAGGGAGGGCAGCCCCAGCATTTT. This codes for CASSAGQGGQPQHF. The entire variable domain, with the rest obtained from reference TRBV7-9 and TRBJ1-5, is as follows: DTGVSQNPRHKITKRGQNVTFRCDPISEHNRLYWYRQTLGQGPEFLTYFQNEAQLEKSRLLSDRFSAERPKGSFSTLEIQRTEQGDSAMYLCASSAGQGGQPQHFGDGTRLSIL.

This sequence joins TRBV7-3 and TRBJ2-7; 10 bases are a match to TRBD1. Germline assignment: CDR1 SGHTA and CDR2 FQGTGA. The V gene end was trimmed by 0 bases and the J gene end by 12 bases; junction bases not matched to a gene: 8. CDR3 length: 14 residues. CDR3 DNA: TGTGCCAGCAGCTTAACCGCAGGACAGGGGGTAATGTACTTC. This codes for CASSLTAGQGVMYF.

This chain uses TRBV11-2 with TRBJ2-1, with D uncertain. The germline V gene encodes CDR1 SGHAT and CDR2 FQNNGV. There are 14 residues in the CDR3. V shed 3 bases and J shed 5 bases, with 11 bases lying between them. DNA for the CDR3: TGTGCCAGCAGCTTGACCTTGACCAACAATGAGCAGTTCTTC. Translation gives CASSLTLTNNEQFF. Supplemented by reference TRBV11-2 and TRBJ2-1, the full variable domain reads EAGVAQSPRYKIIEKRQSVAFWCNPISGHATLYWYQQILGQGPKLLIQFQNNGVVDDSQLPKDRFSAERLKGVDSTLKIQPAKLEDSAVYLCASSLTLTNNEQFFGPGTRLTVL.

This clone was found a few times. V is TRBV7-2 and J is TRBJ2-1; D not resolved. This CDR3 spans 14 amino acids. The V end lost 5 bases, the J end lost 0 bases, and 8 bases lay between the germline ends. Germline CDR1 is SGHTA and CDR2 is FQGNSA. CDR3 nucleotides: TGTGCCAGCAGCCCCGAGCGCTCCTACAATGAGCAGTTCTTC. It yields the protein CASSPERSYNEQFF.

The genes are TRBV2 and TRBJ1-2, with D possibly matching TRBD1 (5 bases). The CDR3 loop spans 13 amino acids. Trimming removed 10 bases from V and 6 bases from J, with 18 bases in between. Per the germline V gene, CDR1 is SNHLY and CDR2 is FYNNEI. CDR3 sequence: CATLPSWGNGYTF. The CDR3 DNA is TGTGCCACCTTACCGTCTTGGGGGAATGGCTACACCTTC. The whole variable domain, remainder taken from reference TRBV2 and TRBJ1-2, is EPEVTQTPSHQVTQMGQEVILRCVPISNHLYFYWYRQILGQKVEFLVSFYNNEISEKSEIFDDQFSVERPDGSNFTLKIRSTKLEDSAMYFCATLPSWGNGYTFGSGTRLTVV.

J is TRBJ2-7 and V is TRBV6-5, with 9 bases matching TRBD2. The CDR3 spans 15 residues. Trimming took 4 bases from V and 2 from J; bases not matched to a gene: 6. Germline CDR1 reads MNHEY; CDR2 reads SVGAGI. CDR3 sequence: CASSWASGVPYEQYF. The CDR3 DNA reads TGTGCCAGCAGTTGGGCTAGCGGGGTTCCCTACGAGCAGTACTTC.

CDR3 sequence (DNA): TGTGCCAGCAGTTACAGGGTAGCGGGGTCAGATACGCAGTATTTT. Translation gives CASSYRVAGSDTQYF. The chain recombines TRBV6-5 with TRBJ2-3; 8 nucleotides agree with TRBD2. In germline, CDR1 is MNHEY, CDR2 SVGAGI. Trimming removed 2 bases from V and 4 bases from J; junction bases left unmatched: 5. The CDR3 extends over 15 amino acids.

The chain has TRBV19 and TRBJ1-1; D not resolved. The CDR3 covers 13 residues. Germline assignment: CDR1 LNHDA and CDR2 SQIVND (reference sequence). V gave up 8 bases and J gave up 2 bases, with 12 bases separating them. The CDR3, as DNA: TGTGCCAGTGAATCGAGGCAAAACACTGAAGCTTTCTTT. This gives the protein CASESRQNTEAFF.

The chain employs TRBV7-8 and TRBJ2-1; TRBD2 is a possible D gene (6 bases). This CDR3 is 17 amino acids long. Germline assignment: CDR1 SGHVS and CDR2 FQNEAQ. Trimming left V 4 bases short and J 0 bases short, with 16 bases between. The CDR3 loop is CASSSSRGLDSYNEQFF. CDR3 coding DNA: TGTGCCAGCAGCTCCTCTCGGGGACTTGACTCCTACAATGAGCAGTTCTTC.

This chain joins TRBV6-6 and TRBJ1-1, with TRBD1 matching over 7 bases. Trimming at V came to 5 bases and at J to 7 bases, leaving 1 base not matched to a gene. Germline CDR1 is MNHNY and CDR2 is SVGAGI (reference sequence). The CDR3 runs 11 residues. CDR3 residues: CASSRDSEAFF. CDR3 in DNA: TGTGCCAGCAGTCGGGACAGTGAAGCTTTCTTT.

The chain uses TRBV29-1 and TRBJ2-5; D might be TRBD1 (6 bases). Germline V gene data show CDR1 as SQVTM and CDR2 as ANQGSEA. CDR3 size: 11 residues. CDR3 amino acids: CSGGSQETQYF. In DNA form, the CDR3 reads TGCAGTGGGGGCAGCCAAGAGACCCAGTACTTC.

The chain employs TRBV7-2 and TRBJ2-5, with 8 bases identical to TRBD2. CDR1 SGHTA and CDR2 FQGNSA come from the germline V gene. This CDR3 contains 15 residues. V gave up 0 bases and J gave up 4 bases; unmatched junction bases: 4. The CDR3 nucleotides are TGTGCCAGCAGCTTAGCCGGGGGGGCCAGAGAGACCCAGTACTTC. It is translated as CASSLAGGARETQYF.

This chain connects TRBV10-3 to TRBJ1-2; TRBD1 is a possible D gene (5 bases). Germline lookup yields CDR1 ENHRY and CDR2 SYGVKD. The V gene lost 5 bases and the J gene lost 7 bases, with 14 bases spanning the gap. This CDR3 has 13 residues. As DNA, the CDR3 is TGTGCCATCAGTTCCAGGGAAGACGTTGGCTACACCTTC. Translated, it gives CAISSREDVGYTF.

This clone has only a few counts. The chain has TRBV4-2 and TRBJ1-5, with 7 bases lining up with TRBD1. The CDR3 runs 16 residues. CDR1 and CDR2 (germline): LGHNA, YNFKEQ. V trimming: 1 base; J trimming: 5 bases; junction bases outside the gene matches: 8. The DNA of the CDR3 is TGTGCCAGCAGCCAAGTAGAAGGGACAGCGGATCAGCCCCAGCATTTT. It is translated as CASSQVEGTADQPQHF.

The V and J genes are TRBV30 and TRBJ2-1; possible D gene TRBD1, 6 bases. Trimming removed 0 bases from V and 0 bases from J, with 12 bases in between. Germline loops: CDR1 GTSNPN, CDR2 SVGIG (reference sequence). CDR3 length: 16 residues. The CDR3 spells CAWSVQGASSYNEQFF. CDR3 sequence (DNA): TGTGCCTGGAGTGTACAGGGCGCCTCCTCCTACAATGAGCAGTTCTTC. The variable domain in full, completed from reference TRBV30 and TRBJ2-1, reads SQTIHQWPATLVQPVGSPLSLECTVEGTSNPNLYWYRQAAGRGLQLLFYSVGIGQISSEVPQNLSASRPQDRQFILSSKKLLLSDSGFYLCAWSVQGASSYNEQFFGPGTRLTVL.